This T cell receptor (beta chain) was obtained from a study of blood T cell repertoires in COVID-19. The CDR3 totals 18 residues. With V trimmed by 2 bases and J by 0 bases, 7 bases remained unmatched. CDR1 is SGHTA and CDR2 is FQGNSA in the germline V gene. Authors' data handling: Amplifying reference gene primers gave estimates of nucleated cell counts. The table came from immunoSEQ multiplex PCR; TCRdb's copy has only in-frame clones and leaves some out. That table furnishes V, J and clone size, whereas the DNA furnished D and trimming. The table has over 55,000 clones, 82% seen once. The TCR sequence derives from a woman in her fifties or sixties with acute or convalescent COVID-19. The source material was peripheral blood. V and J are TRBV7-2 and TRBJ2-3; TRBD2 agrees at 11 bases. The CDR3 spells CASSLWASGGSSTDTQYF. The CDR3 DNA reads TGTGCCAGCAGCTTATGGGCTAGCGGGGGGTCTAGCACAGATACGCAGTATTTT.